This section outlines one TCR beta chain sequence together with its context. Its antigen is unidentified. These data come from a study of T cell responses to AZD1222 COVID-19 vaccine. Across the study: Pooling was applied to second doses at about 4 or about 12 weeks.

General study findings and limits: Of spike-specific TCRs, nearly half reportedly target regions left unmutated in variants. Females made up more of the donors, who were largely white British, and clonal diversity may have come out too low. Vaccine-associated CD4 TCRs ranged over spike, dominating at 160-218 and 743-854.

Sequencing was performed with immunoSEQ multiplex PCR; in TCRdb, only in-frame clones are kept and a portion is missing. The repertoire holds about 120,000 clones, with 90% as singletons. V was pared by 4 bases and J by 3 bases, with 6 bases of the junction left unmatched. CDR1 is SGHTA, CDR2 FQGNSA, per germline. CDR3 length: 15 residues. The J gene is TRBJ2-7, the V gene TRBV7-2; 10 positions match TRBD2. The receptor's source is an adult in good health. The starting material was peripheral blood, obtained on day 0 of AZD1222 vaccination. CDR3 DNA: TGTGCCAGCAGCTCGCCAGCGGGGGGGCACTACGAGCAGTACTTC. This translates into CASSSPAGGHYEQYF.